The 26 T cell receptor beta chains given below trace back to one sample, sequenced in a study of human thymus T cells. Generated by immunoSEQ multiplex PCR, the TCRdb table keeps only in-frame clones and is missing some. Counted here are 65,000 to 90,000 clones, 85% to 95% occurring once; the ten biggest clones make up about 0.032%. Thymus specimens were resections from corrective heart surgery. The sequenced sample consisted of thymus tissue. These receptors were taken from a girl less than two years old with a congenital heart defect but otherwise immunologically healthy.

The V call is TRBV27, the J call TRBJ1-5; D call uncertain. The CDR3 loop spans 18 amino acids. From germline, CDR1 is MNHEY and CDR2 SMNVEV (reference sequence). The V and J ends lost 5 bases and 0 bases respectively, with 20 bases between them. CDR3 loop: CASSAEGSRSSSNQPQHF. In DNA form, the CDR3 reads TGTGCCAGCAGTGCCGAAGGATCCCGAAGCAGTAGCAATCAGCCCCAGCATTTT.

The V call is TRBV5-6, the J call TRBJ2-2, with TRBD2 matching 8 bases. V gave up 1 base and J gave up 2 bases; unmatched junction bases: 7. CDR1 and CDR2 (germline): SGHDT, YYEEEE. The CDR3 is 17 residues long. The CDR3 protein is CASSLQTGTSNTGELFF. The CDR3 coding sequence is TGTGCCAGCAGCTTGCAAACCGGGACTAGTAACACCGGGGAGCTGTTTTTT.

This clone was seen just once. J is TRBJ2-7 and V is TRBV6-1; D not resolved. Germline values: CDR1 MNHNS, CDR2 SASEGT. The CDR3 sequence is 14 residues long. The V gene lost 3 bases and the J gene lost 3 bases, with 12 bases spanning the gap. CDR3 sequence reads: CASSEATTIYEQYF. CDR3 nucleotides: TGTGCCAGCAGTGAGGCAACTACAATCTACGAGCAGTACTTC.

This rearrangement joins TRBV28 to TRBJ2-6; no clear D. Trimming removed 7 bases at V and 0 bases at J, with 16 bases between. The germline V gene has CDR1 MDHEN and CDR2 SYDVKM. The CDR3 is made up of 17 amino acids. CDR3 in amino acids: CASIPRRFDSGANVLTF. The CDR3 coding sequence is TGTGCCAGCATCCCTAGACGCTTCGACTCTGGGGCCAACGTCCTGACTTTC.

The chain carries TRBV5-1 and TRBJ2-1; 12 bases are shared with TRBD2. V shed 4 bases, J shed 7 bases, and the junction held 9 bases outside the gene matches. CDR1 is SGHRS, CDR2 YFSETQ, per germline. This CDR3 region has 16 residues. CDR3 sequence reads: CASSGSLAGGPNEQFF. The CDR3 DNA sequence: TGCGCCAGCAGCGGAAGCCTAGCGGGAGGGCCAAATGAGCAGTTCTTC.

The gene calls are TRBV18 and TRBJ2-2; 9 nucleotides align to TRBD2. The length of the CDR3 is 19 residues. Germline V gene data show CDR1 as KGHSH and CDR2 as LQKENI. After removal of 4 bases from V and 4 bases from J, the junction contained 16 bases not matched to a gene. CDR3 sequence reads: CASSHGISGGRSFTGELFF. CDR3 DNA: TGTGCCAGCTCACACGGGATTAGCGGGGGACGGTCTTTCACCGGGGAGCTGTTTTTT.

Only one count was recorded for this clone. The chain employs TRBV28 and TRBJ1-5; perhaps TRBD1 as D (5 bases). Trimming pared 3 bases from V and 6 bases from J, leaving 15 bases between. The CDR3 sequence is 15 residues long. Germline values: CDR1 MDHEN, CDR2 SYDVKM. The CDR3 bases are TGTGCCAGCAGTTTTGGCAGGGACGGGCGTCAGCCCCAGCATTTT. Amino acid sequence: CASSFGRDGRQPQHF.

This chain connects TRBV6-1 to TRBJ2-5, with D uncertain. The CDR3 covers 12 residues. V lost 7 bases and J 5 bases, leaving 11 bases between the germline ends. The germline V gene encodes CDR1 MNHNS and CDR2 SASEGT. CDR3 sequence: CASTDREETQYF. In DNA, the CDR3 is TGTGCCAGCACAGACCGTGAGGAGACCCAGTACTTC.

The CDR3 DNA reads TGTGCCAGCAGTGTCCGGACAGGCTACACCTTC. It specifies CASSVRTGYTF. This rearrangement joins TRBV6-5 to TRBJ1-2; TRBD1 might be the D (5 bases). The V end was cut by 5 bases, the J end by 8 bases, with 9 bases between. The CDR3 spans 11 residues. CDR1 is MNHEY and CDR2 is SVGAGI in the germline V gene.

The CDR3 is CASSTPSREGDTQYF. In nucleotides, the CDR3 is TGTGCCAGCAGTACCCCCTCGCGGGAGGGTGATACGCAGTATTTT. The chain combines TRBV6-5 with TRBJ2-3; 9 nucleotides line up with TRBD2. V lost 5 bases, J lost 6 bases, and 9 bases stayed unmatched. Germline V gene data show CDR1 as MNHEY and CDR2 as SVGAGI. CDR3 length equals 15 residues.

This chain joins TRBV7-8 and TRBJ1-5; perhaps TRBD1 as D (6 bases). The CDR3 has 15 residues. Germline V CDR1 and CDR2: SGHVS, FQNEAQ. The V end lost 1 base, the J end lost 6 bases, and 13 bases lay between the germline ends. CDR3 sequence (DNA): TGTGCCAGCAGCTTAGGGCGACAGGTCAGTCAGCCCCAGCATTTT. This sequence encodes CASSLGRQVSQPQHF.

The V and J genes are TRBV4-1 and TRBJ2-2; D is unresolved. Trimming shortened V by 2 bases and J by 0 bases, and 16 bases separated the two germline ends. Germline CDR1 and CDR2: MGHRA and YSYEKL. The CDR3 contains 18 residues. The CDR3 nucleotides are TGCGCCAGCAGCCAACTTATCAGGACGAACTCGAACACCGGGGAGCTGTTTTTT. This encodes CASSQLIRTNSNTGELFF.

The chain's CDR3 is CASSNGGRYNEQFF. CDR3 nucleotides: TGTGCCAGCAGCAACGGGGGGAGATACAATGAGCAGTTCTTC. The genes are TRBV21-1 and TRBJ2-1; the table's D gene call, TRBD2, was not cross checked with the DNA. TRBV21-1 corresponds to a pseudogene. This CDR3 contains 14 residues.

The V and J genes are TRBV19 and TRBJ2-1; D may be TRBD2 (5 bases). The CDR3 consists of 16 residues. The V end lost 4 bases, the J end lost 0 bases, and 13 bases lay between the germline ends. CDR1 is LNHDA and CDR2 is SQIVND in the germline V gene (reference sequence). This CDR3 reads CASSTNRLRSYNEQFF. The CDR3, as DNA: TGTGCCAGTAGTACCAATCGACTACGCTCCTACAATGAGCAGTTCTTC.

CDR3 in amino acids: CASRGLKAGNTIYF. The DNA for the CDR3 is TGTGCCAGTAGAGGGCTAAAAGCTGGAAACACCATATATTTT. This chain links TRBV19 with TRBJ1-3, with D hard to call. Germline V gives CDR1 LNHDA, CDR2 SQIVND (reference sequence). V lost 6 bases to trimming and J lost 2 bases, with 11 bases between them. The CDR3 runs 14 residues.

The chain uses TRBV2 and TRBJ2-7; 8 bases are a match to TRBD1. Germline CDR1 and CDR2: SNHLY and FYNNEI. This CDR3 comprises 18 residues. Trimming at V came to 2 bases and at J to 3 bases, leaving 15 bases not matched to a gene. The chain's CDR3 is CASSETTMWTGPIYEQYF. As DNA, the CDR3 is TGTGCCAGCAGTGAAACAACCATGTGGACAGGGCCAATCTACGAGCAGTACTTC.

The gene calls are TRBV7-2 and TRBJ2-4, with TRBD2 identical over 7 bases. The length of the CDR3 is 19 residues. Unmatched junction bases numbered 14, after V lost 0 bases and J lost 3 bases. The V gene's germline CDR1 is SGHTA and CDR2 FQGNSA. The CDR3 nucleotides are TGTGCCAGCAGCTTAGCCTTGGGCGGGGGAGGGCCGGACAAAAACATTCAGTACTTC. Protein sequence: CASSLALGGGGPDKNIQYF.

This chain connects TRBV5-8 to TRBJ2-7; 7 positions match TRBD1. Germline CDR1 SGHTS, CDR2 YDEGEE. With V trimmed by 4 bases and J by 3 bases, 10 bases remained unmatched. This CDR3 region has 15 residues. The CDR3 nucleotides are TGTGCCAGCAGCCCGACAGGGAAAAGGTGCTACGAGCAGTACTTC. This translates into CASSPTGKRCYEQYF.

This chain connects TRBV27 to TRBJ1-2, with D tentatively TRBD1 (6 bases). V lost 6 bases to trimming and J lost 7 bases, with 18 bases between them. The CDR3 has 14 amino acids. Per the germline V gene, CDR1 is MNHEY and CDR2 is SMNVEV (reference sequence). The DNA for the CDR3 is TGTGCCAGCAGAGATCCAGACAGGCCCCGTGGCTACACCTTC. Amino acids: CASRDPDRPRGYTF.

This chain connects TRBV5-1 to TRBJ2-6, with 8 positions matching TRBD2. CDR3 length: 19 amino acids. The J segment lost 1 base and the V segment lost 5 bases, leaving 14 bases of the junction unmatched. The germline V gene encodes CDR1 SGHRS and CDR2 YFSETQ. As DNA, the CDR3 is TGCGCCAGCAGTGGGGAAGCTAGAGCGGGAGTTTCTGGGGCCAACGTCCTGACTTTC. This sequence encodes CASSGEARAGVSGANVLTF. Complete variable domain (other parts from reference TRBV5-1 and TRBJ2-6): KAGVTQTPRYLIKTRGQQVTLSCSPISGHRSVSWYQQTPGQGLQFLFEYFSETQRNKGNFPGRFSGRQFSNSRSEMNVSTLELGDSALYLCASSGEARAGVSGANVLTFGAGSRLTVL.

The table lists this clone with a count of one. This rearrangement joins TRBV7-2 to TRBJ1-5, with D tentatively TRBD1 (6 bases). The germline V and J ends were trimmed by 2 bases and 1 base, with 15 bases remaining between them. CDR3 length equals 17 residues. In germline, CDR1 is SGHTA, CDR2 FQGNSA. In DNA form, the CDR3 reads TGTGCCAGCAGCTTACCCGGGACAAAAGAAAGCAATCAGCCCCAGCATTTT. It yields the protein CASSLPGTKESNQPQHF.

The chain is built from TRBV4-2 and TRBJ2-5; D gene ambiguous. The CDR3 consists of 14 residues. Germline V CDR1 and CDR2: LGHNA, YNFKEQ. Trimming took 1 base from V and 0 from J, leaving 6 bases between them. The CDR3 loop reads CASSQVWNQETQYF. CDR3 bases: TGTGCCAGCAGCCAAGTGTGGAACCAAGAGACCCAGTACTTC.

This chain uses TRBV6-6 with TRBJ2-1; 12 bases are shared with TRBD2. Germline values: CDR1 MNHNY, CDR2 SVGAGI (reference sequence). Trimming at V came to 7 bases and at J to 7 bases, leaving 8 bases not matched to a gene. The CDR3 covers 15 residues. The CDR3 sequence: CASTMTSGSLNEQFF. The DNA of the CDR3 is TGTGCCAGCACTATGACTAGCGGGAGTTTAAATGAGCAGTTCTTC.

The chain uses TRBV7-2 and TRBJ2-1; 7 nucleotides match TRBD2. Germline V lookup: CDR1 SGHTA, CDR2 FQGNSA. The CDR3 is 14 residues long. After removal of 8 bases from V and 0 bases from J, the junction contained 4 bases not matched to a gene. As DNA, the CDR3 is TGTGCCAGCCAAGGGAGGGCCTCCTACAATGAGCAGTTCTTC. It translates to CASQGRASYNEQFF.

This clone was seen only once. The chain recombines TRBV29-1 with TRBJ2-1; 13 nucleotides match TRBD2. This CDR3 has 17 amino acids. Germline trimming cut 0 bases from V and 5 bases from J; bases unmatched to any gene: 7. Per the germline V gene, CDR1 is SQVTM and CDR2 is ANQGSEA. CDR3 region: CSVEEKGGLAGHNEQFF. The CDR3 nucleotides read TGCAGCGTTGAAGAAAAAGGGGGACTAGCGGGGCACAATGAGCAGTTCTTC.

There are a few counts of this clone. The J gene is TRBJ1-5, the V gene TRBV2; D not resolved. The CDR3 is 14 amino acids. V was shortened by 3 bases and J by 2 bases, with 8 bases between the two germline ends. The germline CDR1 and CDR2 sequences are SNHLY and FYNNEI. The CDR3 coding sequence is TGTGCCAGCAGTGAGGGGAGTCGCAATCAGCCCCAGCATTTT. This sequence encodes CASSEGSRNQPQHF.